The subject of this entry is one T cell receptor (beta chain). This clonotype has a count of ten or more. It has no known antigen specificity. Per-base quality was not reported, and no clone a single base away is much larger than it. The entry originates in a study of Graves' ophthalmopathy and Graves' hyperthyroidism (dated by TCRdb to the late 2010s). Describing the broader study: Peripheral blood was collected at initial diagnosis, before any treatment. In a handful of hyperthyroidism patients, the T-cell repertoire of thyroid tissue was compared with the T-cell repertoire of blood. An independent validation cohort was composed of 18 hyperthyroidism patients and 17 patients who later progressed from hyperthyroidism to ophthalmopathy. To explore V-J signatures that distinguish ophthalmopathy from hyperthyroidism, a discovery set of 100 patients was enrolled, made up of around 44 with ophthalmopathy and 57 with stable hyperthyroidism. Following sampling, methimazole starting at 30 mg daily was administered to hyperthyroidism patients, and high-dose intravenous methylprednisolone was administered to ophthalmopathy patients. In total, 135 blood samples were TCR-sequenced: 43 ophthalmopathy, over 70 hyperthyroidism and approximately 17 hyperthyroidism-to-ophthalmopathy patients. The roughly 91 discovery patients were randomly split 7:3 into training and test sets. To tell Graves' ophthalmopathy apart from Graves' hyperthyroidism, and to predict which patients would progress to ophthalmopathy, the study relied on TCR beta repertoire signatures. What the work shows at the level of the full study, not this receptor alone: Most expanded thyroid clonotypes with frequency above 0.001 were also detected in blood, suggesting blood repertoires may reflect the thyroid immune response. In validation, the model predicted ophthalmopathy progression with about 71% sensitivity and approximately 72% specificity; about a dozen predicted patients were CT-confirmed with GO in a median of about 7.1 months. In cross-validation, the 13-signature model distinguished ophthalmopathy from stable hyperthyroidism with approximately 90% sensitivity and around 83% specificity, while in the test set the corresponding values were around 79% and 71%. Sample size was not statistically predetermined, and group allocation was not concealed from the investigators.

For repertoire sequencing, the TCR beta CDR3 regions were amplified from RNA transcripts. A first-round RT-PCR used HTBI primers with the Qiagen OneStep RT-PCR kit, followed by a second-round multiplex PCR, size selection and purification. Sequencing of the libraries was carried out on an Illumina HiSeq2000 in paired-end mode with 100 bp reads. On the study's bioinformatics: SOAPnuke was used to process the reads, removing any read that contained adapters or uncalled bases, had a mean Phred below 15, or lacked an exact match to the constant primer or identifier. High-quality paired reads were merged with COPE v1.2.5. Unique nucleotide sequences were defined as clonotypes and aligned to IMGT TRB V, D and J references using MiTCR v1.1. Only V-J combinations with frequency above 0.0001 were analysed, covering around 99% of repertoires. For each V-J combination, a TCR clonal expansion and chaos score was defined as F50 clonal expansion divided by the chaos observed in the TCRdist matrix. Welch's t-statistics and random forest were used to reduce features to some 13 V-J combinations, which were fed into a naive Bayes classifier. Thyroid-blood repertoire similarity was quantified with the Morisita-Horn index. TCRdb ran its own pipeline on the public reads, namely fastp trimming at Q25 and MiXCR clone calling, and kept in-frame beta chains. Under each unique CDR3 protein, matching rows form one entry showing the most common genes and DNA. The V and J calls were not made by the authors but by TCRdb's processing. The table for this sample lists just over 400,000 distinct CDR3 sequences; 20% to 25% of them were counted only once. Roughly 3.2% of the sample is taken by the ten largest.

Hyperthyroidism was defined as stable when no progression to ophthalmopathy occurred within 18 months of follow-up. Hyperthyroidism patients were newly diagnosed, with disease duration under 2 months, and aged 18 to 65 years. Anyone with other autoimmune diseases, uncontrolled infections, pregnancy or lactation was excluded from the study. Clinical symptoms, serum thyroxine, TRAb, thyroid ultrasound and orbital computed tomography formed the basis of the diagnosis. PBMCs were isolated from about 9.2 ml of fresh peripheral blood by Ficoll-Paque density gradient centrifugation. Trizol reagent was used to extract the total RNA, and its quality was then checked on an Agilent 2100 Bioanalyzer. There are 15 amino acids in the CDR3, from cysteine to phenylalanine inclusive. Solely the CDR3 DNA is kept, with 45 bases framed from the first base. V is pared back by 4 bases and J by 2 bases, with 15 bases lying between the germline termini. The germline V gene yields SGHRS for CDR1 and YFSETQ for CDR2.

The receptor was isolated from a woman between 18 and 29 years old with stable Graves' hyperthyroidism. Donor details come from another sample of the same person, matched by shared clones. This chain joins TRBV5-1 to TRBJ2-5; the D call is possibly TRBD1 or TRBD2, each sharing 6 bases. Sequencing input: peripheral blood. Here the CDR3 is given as CASSALPGAQETQYF. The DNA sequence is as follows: TGCGCCAGCAGCGCATTGCCGGGGGCGCAAGAGACCCAGTACTTC.